This TCR beta chain appears in the sequencing data of a study of OX40 agonist ivuxolimab in advanced cancers. Sequencing was performed with immunoSEQ multiplex PCR; in TCRdb, only in-frame clones are kept and a portion is missing. The profile shows roughly 43,000 clones, under 90% of them singletons. V was clipped by 10 bases and J by 7 bases, with 17 bases between them. Germline V CDR1 and CDR2: MNHEY, SVGAGI. CDR3 length equals 12 residues. This receptor was obtained from an adult with an advanced solid tumor such as melanoma, head and neck, liver or kidney cancer. This specimen consisted of CD4+ or CD8+ T cells sorted from blood, obtained in a trial of the OX40 agonist ivuxolimab. The chain couples TRBV6-5 to TRBJ2-7; TRBD1 might be the D (5 bases). In nucleotides, the CDR3 is TGTGCCACGTACAGGTTCGCGTATGAGCAGTACTTC. Translation: CATYRFAYEQYF.